This T cell receptor beta chain comes out of a study of blood T cell repertoires in COVID-19 (TCRdb year 2020). For the wider study: Samples covering the acute and convalescent phases of COVID-19 were provided by collaborators in the United States, Italy and Spain. Sample metadata almost always included a de-identified subject ID, COVID-19 status, age in years and sex. The material from the prospective study consisted of cDNA or gDNA derived from T cells, B-cell-depleted T cells, or PBMCs. Samples came from the ongoing ImmuneRACE study (first 160 participants) plus 1,254 subjects from 6 global collaborators. The repertoires were made available in a free public database intended to serve as a resource for research on the immune response to SARS-CoV-2. Where available, HLA class I and class II types were obtained from metadata supplied by the sample provider rather than from assay-based typing. Subjects who had been exposed to COVID-19, were actively infected with it, or had recovered from it provided the deeply sampled blood TCRbeta repertoires that made up the dataset. The paper as a whole reports these results and caveats: The amount of clinical and demographic metadata varied by source and participant and was provided uncurated.

Enrolling through a virtual design, the prospective study's participants ranged in age from roughly 18 to 100 years and lived across roughly 24 United States geographic areas. In the prospective study, participants were assigned to cohorts based on the clinical history participants reported in a screening survey and a study questionnaire. Recovered participants in ImmuneRACE Cohort 3 were defined by two consecutive negative NP/OP PCR tests, clearance by a healthcare professional, or resolution of symptoms. In the prospective study, mobile phlebotomists collected whole blood, serum and a nasopharyngeal or oropharyngeal swab from each participant. Additional blood draws and questionnaires over a 2-month period could optionally be provided by prospective study participants. Prospective study blood samples were shipped either frozen or at room temperature before DNA extraction. TCRbeta CDR3 regions were amplified from genomic DNA by means of the immunoSEQ Assay, a bias-controlled multiplex PCR. Turning to the authors' computational methods: The number of nucleated cells in each sample was estimated from the amplification of reference gene primers within the assay. Sequence reads were collapsed and filtered to measure the absolute abundance of every unique TCRbeta CDR3 rearrangement. For each sample, productive Simpson clonality was calculated by taking the square root of Simpson's diversity index across productive rearrangements. Not all clones reach the TCRdb copy of this immuneACCESS table, which keeps in-frame sequences only. Checked studies attribute under half of the gap to unresolved V genes and leave the rest unexplained. D and trimming were read from the DNA, whereas the V and J calls and clone size are those reported in that table. The sample data list about 130,000 clones, and 65% to 90% of these were observed just once. In total, the top ten clones hold about 2.3% of the sample.

To note about this clone: It has no known antigen specificity. Base quality data are lacking; no much larger clone is found one base away.

What was sequenced was PBMCs or T cells enriched from blood (not recorded which). The clonotype comes from a woman between 50 and 59 years old who had recovered from COVID-19.

Read as DNA, the sequence is TGTGCCAGCAGCTTAGATCGGGAGACCCAGTACTTC. Its amino acids are CASSLDRETQYF. The sequence joins TRBV11-3 to TRBJ2-5, with the D gene not confidently named. V loses 0 bases of germline sequence and J loses 5 bases, and the interval between the two ends is 4 bases. In the germline V gene, CDR1 corresponds to SGHNT and CDR2 to YENEEA. The CDR3 goes from the cysteine to the phenylalanine over 12 residues. Kept here is only the CDR3 DNA, which spans 36 bases and is read in frame from base 1.